A selection of T cell receptor beta chains follows, all from one sample in a study of blood T cell repertoires in COVID-19. The data were produced by immunoSEQ multiplex PCR, yet TCRdb's version contains in-frame clones alone and is incomplete. The sample carries under 300,000 clones, roughly nine tenths recorded once. Source material: peripheral blood. The receptors stem from a woman aged 25 to 39 with COVID-19, enrolled during active disease. CDR3s include the opening cysteine and the closing phenylalanine or tryptophan. D genes are given only for firm matches. Where a row states a size, it is once, few, many or the class of an expanded clone; other rows omit it.

d_gene,j_gene,abundance,v_gene,CDR3aa,CDR3nt
NA,TRBJ2-1,NA,TRBV19,CASSTGNEQFF,TGTGCCAGTAGTACCGGCAATGAGCAGTTCTTC
TRBD2,TRBJ2-3,once,TRBV5-6,CASSLPLAGGPNTQYF,TGTGCCAGCAGCTTGCCCCTAGCGGGGGGGCCGAATACGCAGTATTTT
NA,TRBJ2-3,NA,TRBV5-8,CASSLLGVYSSTDTQYF,TGTGCCAGCAGCTTATTAGGGGTCTACTCTAGCACAGATACGCAGTATTTT
TRBD1,TRBJ1-1,NA,TRBV7-9,CASSRQTGYAPSIFF,TGTGCCAGCAGCCGCCAGACAGGGTACGCTCCCTCGATATTCTTT
TRBD1,TRBJ1-1,once,TRBV19,CASSIPGQGNTEAFF,TGTGCCAGTAGTATCCCCGGACAGGGGAACACTGAAGCTTTCTTT
TRBD1,TRBJ1-2,NA,TRBV19,CASFDRVDYGYTF,TGTGCCAGCTTCGACAGGGTAGACTATGGCTACACCTTC
NA,TRBJ1-1,NA,TRBV4-1,CASSQDPGNTEAFF,TGCGCCAGCAGCCAAGATCCGGGGAACACTGAAGCTTTCTTT
NA,TRBJ1-1,NA,TRBV5-1,CASRGVGPNTEAFF,TGCGCCAGCAGAGGGGTAGGACCGAACACTGAAGCTTTCTTT
TRBD1,TRBJ1-1,few,TRBV30,CAWRPGTGGAWKTEAFF,TGTGCCTGGAGACCCGGGACAGGGGGCGCCTGGAAAACTGAAGCTTTCTTT
NA,TRBJ2-7,NA,TRBV11-2,CASSLAGGTPYEQYF,TGTGCCAGCAGCTTAGCTGGAGGGACCCCCTACGAGCAGTACTTC
TRBD1,TRBJ1-2,NA,TRBV6-5,CASRRQGSNGYTF,TGTGCCAGCAGGAGACAGGGATCAAATGGCTACACCTTC
NA,TRBJ1-4,NA,TRBV15,CATSPRVATNEKLFF,TGTGCCACCAGCCCCAGGGTTGCAACTAATGAAAAACTGTTTTTT
NA,TRBJ2-1,NA,TRBV4-1,CASSQAGSNEQFF,TGCGCCAGCAGCCAAGCAGGGTCCAATGAGCAGTTCTTC
NA,TRBJ2-1,NA,TRBV21-1,CASRKAEGASGGTCILTPPNEQFF,TGTGCCAGCCGAAAGGCGGAGGGGGCTAGCGGGGGGACCTGCATTCTCACCCCCCCCAATGAGCAGTTCTTC
TRBD1,TRBJ1-6,NA,TRBV10-3,CAISESFGTESSYNSPLHF,TGTGCCATCAGTGAGTCATTCGGGACAGAGAGCTCCTATAATTCACCCCTCCACTTT
NA,TRBJ2-5,few,TRBV18,CASSPQQAGEETQYF,TGTGCCAGCTCACCACAGCAGGCGGGTGAAGAGACCCAGTACTTC
TRBD1,TRBJ1-2,once,TRBV7-9,CASSLITGGGDYGYTF,TGTGCCAGCAGCTTGATAACAGGGGGCGGGGACTATGGCTACACCTTC
TRBD1,TRBJ2-7,once,TRBV6-6,CASSYTRTGEHEQYF,TGTGCCAGCAGTTACACCCGGACAGGGGAACACGAGCAGTACTTC
TRBD2,TRBJ2-7,NA,TRBV11-2,CASSLVGRDGQYF,TGTGCCAGCAGCTTAGTAGGGAGGGACGGGCAGTACTTC
NA,TRBJ2-1,few,TRBV18,CASSKIPRDNEQFF,TGTGCCAGCTCAAAAATACCGAGAGACAATGAGCAGTTCTTC
TRBD1,TRBJ2-7,NA,TRBV24-1,CATSDPRDSTYEQYF,TGTGCCACCAGTGACCCCCGGGACAGCACCTACGAGCAGTACTTC
NA,TRBJ2-5,NA,TRBV6-5,CASSLGEDFETQYF,TGTGCCAGCAGTTTGGGGGAGGATTTCGAGACCCAGTACTTC
TRBD2,TRBJ2-3,once,TRBV9,CASGLAGTDTQYF,TGTGCCAGCGGACTAGCGGGCACAGATACGCAGTATTTT
TRBD2,TRBJ2-2,NA,TRBV24-1,CATSSLPGTSGGASGELFF,TGTGCCACCAGTTCACTCCCCGGGACTAGCGGGGGGGCGAGCGGGGAGCTGTTTTTT
NA,TRBJ2-7,once,TRBV20-1,CSARGAYEQYF,TGCAGTGCTAGAGGCGCCTACGAGCAGTACTTC
NA,TRBJ2-3,NA,TRBV11-2,CASSGRGVGTDTQYF,TGTGCCAGCAGCGGGAGGGGGGTTGGCACAGATACGCAGTATTTT
NA,TRBJ2-7,NA,TRBV18,CASSPTSPNSYEQYF,TGTGCCAGCTCGCCGACTAGTCCCAATTCCTACGAGCAGTACTTC
TRBD1,TRBJ2-1,NA,TRBV5-1,CASSLVAGQGFSKEFF,TGCGCCAGCAGCTTGGTTGCGGGACAGGGATTCTCTAAGGAGTTCTTC
NA,TRBJ1-5,NA,TRBV12-5,CASGLVGLGNQPQHF,TGTGCTAGTGGTTTGGTAGGACTGGGCAATCAGCCCCAGCATTTT
NA,TRBJ1-6,NA,TRBV6-5,CASTPRSLVFSPLHF,TGTGCCAGCACGCCCCGGAGTTTAGTCTTTTCACCCCTCCACTTT
NA,TRBJ2-3,NA,TRBV3-1/TRBV3-2,CASSQNSPDTQYF,TGTGCCAGCAGCCAAAATAGCCCAGATACGCAGTATTTT
TRBD1,TRBJ2-5,NA,TRBV28,CASRGQDETQYF,TGTGCCAGCAGGGGACAGGATGAGACCCAGTACTTC
NA,TRBJ1-1,NA,TRBV13,CASSLPSAGRNTEAFF,TGTGCCAGCAGCCTCCCCTCGGCGGGAAGGAACACTGAAGCTTTCTTT
TRBD1,TRBJ1-5,NA,TRBV4-2,CASSQGDSSNQPQHF,TGTGCCAGCAGCCAGGGGGACAGCAGTAATCAGCCCCAGCATTTT
TRBD1,TRBJ2-7,NA,TRBV7-8,CASSLVGDSSYEQYF,TGTGCCAGCAGTCTAGTCGGGGACAGTTCCTACGAGCAGTACTTC
NA,TRBJ2-2,NA,TRBV3-1/TRBV3-2,CASSPWDSTGELFF,TGTGCCAGCAGCCCCTGGGACTCCACCGGGGAGCTGTTTTTT
TRBD2,TRBJ2-1,once,TRBV9,CASSAILAGGVNEQFF,TGTGCCAGCAGCGCGATACTAGCGGGGGGGGTCAATGAGCAGTTCTTC
NA,TRBJ1-2,NA,TRBV6-5,CASSYEGNYGYTF,TGTGCCAGCAGTTACGAGGGAAACTATGGCTACACCTTC
NA,TRBJ2-1,NA,TRBV24-1,CATSTDSYNEQFF,TGTGCCACCAGTACCGACAGCTACAATGAGCAGTTCTTC
NA,TRBJ2-7,NA,TRBV7-2,CASSPGDPAVYEQYF,TGTGCCAGCAGCCCGGGGGATCCCGCCGTTTACGAGCAGTACTTC
TRBD1,TRBJ2-1,NA,TRBV19,CASSIVGQGAPNEQFF,TGTGCCAGTAGTATAGTGGGACAGGGGGCGCCTAATGAGCAGTTCTTC